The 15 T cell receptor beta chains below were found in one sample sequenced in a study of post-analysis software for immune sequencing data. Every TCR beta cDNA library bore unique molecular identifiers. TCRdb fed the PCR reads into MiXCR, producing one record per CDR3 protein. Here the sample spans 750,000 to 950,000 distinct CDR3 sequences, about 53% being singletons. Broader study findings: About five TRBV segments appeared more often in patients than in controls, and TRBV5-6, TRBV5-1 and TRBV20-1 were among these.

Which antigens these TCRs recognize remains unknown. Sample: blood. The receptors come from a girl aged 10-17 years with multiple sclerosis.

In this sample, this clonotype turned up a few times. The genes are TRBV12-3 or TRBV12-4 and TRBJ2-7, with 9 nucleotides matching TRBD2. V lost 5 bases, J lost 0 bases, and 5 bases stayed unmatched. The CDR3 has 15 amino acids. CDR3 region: CASSQRLADSYEQYF. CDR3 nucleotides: TGTGCCAGCAGTCAGAGACTAGCGGACTCCTACGAGCAGTACTTC.

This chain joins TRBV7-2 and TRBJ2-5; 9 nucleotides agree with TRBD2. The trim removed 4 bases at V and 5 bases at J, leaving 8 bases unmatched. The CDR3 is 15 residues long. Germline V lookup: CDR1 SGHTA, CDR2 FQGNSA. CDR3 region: CASSWRTSDEETQYF. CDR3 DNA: TGTGCCAGCAGCTGGCGGACTAGCGATGAGGAGACCCAGTACTTC.

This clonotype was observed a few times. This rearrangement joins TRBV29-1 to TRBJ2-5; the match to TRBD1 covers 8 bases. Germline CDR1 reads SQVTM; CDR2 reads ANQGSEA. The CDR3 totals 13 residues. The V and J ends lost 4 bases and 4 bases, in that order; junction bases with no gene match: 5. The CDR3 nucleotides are TGCAGCGTTGCTCGGGACAGGCGAGAGACCCAGTACTTC. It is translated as CSVARDRRETQYF.

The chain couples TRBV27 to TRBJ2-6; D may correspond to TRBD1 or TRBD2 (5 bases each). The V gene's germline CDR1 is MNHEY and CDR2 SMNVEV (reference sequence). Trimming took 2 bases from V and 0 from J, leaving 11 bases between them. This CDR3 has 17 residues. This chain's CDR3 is CASSLDRGYSGANVLTF. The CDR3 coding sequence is TGTGCCAGCAGTTTAGACCGGGGCTACTCTGGGGCCAACGTCCTGACTTTC.

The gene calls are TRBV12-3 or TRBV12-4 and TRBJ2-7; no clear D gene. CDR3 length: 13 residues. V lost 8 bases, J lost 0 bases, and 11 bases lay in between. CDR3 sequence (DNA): TGTGCCAGCCGTAGTTTACTCTCCTACGAGCAGTACTTC. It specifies CASRSLLSYEQYF.

The CDR3 reads CASSLDGTGGVGGNQPQHF. CDR3 DNA sequence: TGTGCCAGCAGCTTAGATGGGACAGGGGGCGTGGGCGGCAATCAGCCCCAGCATTTT. The J gene is TRBJ1-5, the V gene TRBV7-2; the match to TRBD1 covers 12 bases. The CDR3 spans 19 residues. V lost 1 base to trimming and J lost 2 bases; unmatched junction nucleotides: 9. The germline V gene has CDR1 SGHTA and CDR2 FQGNSA.

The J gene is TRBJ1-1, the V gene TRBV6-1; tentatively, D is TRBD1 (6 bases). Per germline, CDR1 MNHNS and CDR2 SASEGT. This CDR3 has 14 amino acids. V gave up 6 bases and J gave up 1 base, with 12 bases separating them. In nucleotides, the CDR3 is TGTGCCAGCAGAACACAGGGTTGGAACACTGAAGCTTTCTTT. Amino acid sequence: CASRTQGWNTEAFF.

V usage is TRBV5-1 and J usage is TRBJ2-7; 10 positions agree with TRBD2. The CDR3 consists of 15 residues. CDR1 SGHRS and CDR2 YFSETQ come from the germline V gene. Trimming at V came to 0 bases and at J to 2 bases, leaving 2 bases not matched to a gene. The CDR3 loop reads CASSLDTSGTYEQYF. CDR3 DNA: TGCGCCAGCAGCTTGGATACTAGCGGGACCTACGAGCAGTACTTC.

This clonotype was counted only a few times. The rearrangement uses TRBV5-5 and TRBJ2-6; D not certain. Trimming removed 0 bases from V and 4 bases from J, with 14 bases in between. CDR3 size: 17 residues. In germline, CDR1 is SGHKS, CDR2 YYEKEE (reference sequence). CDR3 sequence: CASSLEGATSGANVLTF. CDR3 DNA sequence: TGTGCCAGCAGCTTGGAGGGTGCCACCTCCGGGGCCAACGTCCTGACTTTC.

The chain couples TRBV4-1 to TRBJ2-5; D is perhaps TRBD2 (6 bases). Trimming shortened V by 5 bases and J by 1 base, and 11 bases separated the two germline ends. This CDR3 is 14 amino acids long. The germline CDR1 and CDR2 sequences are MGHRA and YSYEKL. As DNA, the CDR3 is TGCGCCAGCAGCAAAACCGGGGGCCAAGAGACCCAGTACTTC. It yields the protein CASSKTGGQETQYF.

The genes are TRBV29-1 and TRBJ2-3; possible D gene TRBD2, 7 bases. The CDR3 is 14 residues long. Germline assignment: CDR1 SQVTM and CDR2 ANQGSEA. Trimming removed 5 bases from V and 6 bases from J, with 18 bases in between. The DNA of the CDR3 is TGCAGCGTTCGATTTCGGGGGGCACAGGATACGCAGTATTTT. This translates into CSVRFRGAQDTQYF.

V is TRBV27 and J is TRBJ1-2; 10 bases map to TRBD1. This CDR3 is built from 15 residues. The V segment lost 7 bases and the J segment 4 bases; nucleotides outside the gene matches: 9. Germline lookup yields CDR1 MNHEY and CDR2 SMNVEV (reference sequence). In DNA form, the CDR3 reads TGTGCCAGCACCCCTGGAGGGACAGGGGCCTATGGCTACACCTTC. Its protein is CASTPGGTGAYGYTF.

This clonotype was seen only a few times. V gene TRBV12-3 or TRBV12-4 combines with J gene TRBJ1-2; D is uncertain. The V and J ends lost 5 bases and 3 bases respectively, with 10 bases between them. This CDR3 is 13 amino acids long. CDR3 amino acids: CASSPQNHYGYTF. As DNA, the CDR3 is TGTGCCAGCAGTCCACAGAACCACTATGGCTACACCTTC.

The CDR3: CASSLVSSEETQYF. CDR3 sequence (DNA): TGCGCCAGCAGCTTGGTTTCTAGCGAGGAGACCCAGTACTTC. The V and J genes are TRBV5-1 and TRBJ2-5, with a possible D match to TRBD2 (6 bases). The CDR3 has 14 residues. V was trimmed by 0 bases and J by 5 bases, leaving 11 bases between them. Germline CDR1 and CDR2: SGHRS and YFSETQ. The variable domain in full, with the rest retrieved from reference TRBV5-1 and TRBJ2-5, is KAGVTQTPRYLIKTRGQQVTLSCSPISGHRSVSWYQQTPGQGLQFLFEYFSETQRNKGNFPGRFSGRQFSNSRSEMNVSTLELGDSALYLCASSLVSSEETQYFGPGTRLLVL.

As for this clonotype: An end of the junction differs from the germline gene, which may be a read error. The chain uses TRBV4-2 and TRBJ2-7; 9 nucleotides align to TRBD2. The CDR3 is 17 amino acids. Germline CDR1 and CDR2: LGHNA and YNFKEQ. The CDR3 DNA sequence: TGTGCCAGCAGCCAAGATCAGCTAGCGGGGAGCTCCTACAAGCAGTACTTC. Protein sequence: CASSQDQLAGSSYKQYF.